These T cell receptor beta chains were read from a single sample in a study of blood T cell repertoires in COVID-19. Sequencing used immunoSEQ multiplex PCR; TCRdb keeps in-frame clones, though not all of them. This table holds about 220,000 clones, roughly 86% found once. The sequenced sample was PBMCs or T cells enriched from blood (not recorded which). The receptors were gathered from a woman aged 25-40 years with acute COVID-19. CDR3s include the opening cysteine and the closing phenylalanine or tryptophan. Fields, in order: V gene, D gene, J gene, clone size, CDR3 protein, CDR3 DNA. D genes are given only for firm matches. Some rows have no size entry. The others give once, few or many, or a class for an expanded clone.

V: TRBV19
D: .
J: TRBJ1-2
size: once
CDR3: CASSIGTAYGYTF
DNA: TGTGCCAGTAGTATAGGGACAGCCTATGGCTACACCTTC

V: TRBV11-3
D: .
J: TRBJ1-1
size: .
CDR3: CASSFAENTEAFF
DNA: TGTGCCAGCAGCTTTGCGGAGAACACTGAAGCTTTCTTT

V: TRBV2
D: .
J: TRBJ1-4
size: .
CDR3: CASGETGYGTNEKLFF
DNA: TGTGCCAGTGGCGAGACGGGGTATGGCACTAATGAAAAACTGTTTTTT

V: TRBV25-1
D: .
J: TRBJ1-4
size: few
CDR3: CASSESSNTNEKLFF
DNA: TGTGCCAGCAGTGAATCATCAAATACTAATGAAAAACTGTTTTTT

V: TRBV30
D: TRBD1
J: TRBJ1-2
size: .
CDR3: CAWSVLRDRGSYTF
DNA: TGTGCCTGGAGTGTACTTAGGGACAGGGGAAGCTACACCTTC

V: TRBV15
D: .
J: TRBJ2-3
size: .
CDR3: CATSSLASTDTQYF
DNA: TGTGCCACCAGCTCACTAGCTAGCACAGATACGCAGTATTTT

V: TRBV19
D: TRBD1
J: TRBJ2-1
size: .
CDR3: CASSIAGQGSPYNEQFF
DNA: TGTGCCAGTAGTATAGCGGGACAGGGGTCGCCCTACAATGAGCAGTTCTTC

V: TRBV27
D: .
J: TRBJ1-1
size: .
CDR3: CASRSWGSGGWTEAFF
DNA: TGTGCCAGCAGGAGCTGGGGTTCGGGGGGATGGACTGAAGCTTTCTTT

V: TRBV4-2
D: .
J: TRBJ1-4
size: .
CDR3: CASSQEARNEKLFF
DNA: TGTGCCAGCAGCCAAGAGGCCAGGAATGAAAAACTGTTTTTT

V: TRBV19
D: TRBD1
J: TRBJ1-6
size: .
CDR3: CASADRASSYNSPLHF
DNA: TGTGCCAGCGCGGACAGGGCAAGCTCCTATAATTCACCCCTCCACTTT

V: TRBV5-6
D: .
J: TRBJ1-1
size: .
CDR3: CASSLMYRVNTEAFF
DNA: TGTGCCAGCAGCTTGATGTACAGGGTGAACACTGAAGCTTTCTTT

V: TRBV7-2
D: TRBD2
J: TRBJ2-7
size: .
CDR3: CASSLAAGGLYEQYF
DNA: TGTGCCAGCAGCTTAGCAGCGGGGGGGTTGTACGAGCAGTACTTC

V: TRBV7-8
D: .
J: TRBJ2-7
size: once
CDR3: CASSLSGAPYEQYF
DNA: TGTGCCAGCAGCTTAAGTGGGGCACCGTACGAGCAGTACTTC

V: TRBV3-1/TRBV3-2
D: TRBD1
J: TRBJ1-2
size: few
CDR3: CASSQEGDRGGNYGYTF
DNA: TGTGCCAGCAGCCAAGAAGGGGACAGGGGAGGTAACTATGGCTACACCTTC

V: TRBV19
D: .
J: TRBJ1-1
size: .
CDR3: CASSIEQRPRVTEAFF
DNA: TGTGCCAGTAGTATAGAGCAACGGCCGCGGGTCACTGAAGCTTTCTTT

V: TRBV5-4
D: TRBD1
J: TRBJ1-2
size: .
CDR3: CASSAMDRGGYGYTF
DNA: TGTGCCAGCAGCGCAATGGACAGGGGAGGATATGGCTACACCTTC

V: TRBV5-4
D: TRBD2
J: TRBJ2-3
size: .
CDR3: CASSPRLADTDTQYF
DNA: TGTGCCAGCAGCCCCCGACTAGCGGACACAGATACGCAGTATTTT

V: TRBV10-1
D: .
J: TRBJ2-3
size: .
CDR3: CASSDGDATDTQYF
DNA: TGCGCCAGCAGTGATGGAGACGCCACAGATACGCAGTATTTT

V: TRBV4-3
D: TRBD2
J: TRBJ2-2
size: .
CDR3: CASSPSGGAGTGELFF
DNA: TGCGCCAGCAGCCCTAGCGGGGGCGCGGGGACCGGGGAGCTGTTTTTT

V: TRBV5-1
D: .
J: TRBJ1-2
size: .
CDR3: CASSLGLGGNGYTF
DNA: TGCGCCAGCAGCTTGGGTCTGGGAGGGAATGGCTACACCTTC

V: TRBV6-1
D: .
J: TRBJ1-6
size: once
CDR3: CASSEAVGRGPLHF
DNA: TGTGCCAGCAGTGAAGCGGTTGGGAGGGGACCCCTCCACTTT

V: TRBV6-5
D: .
J: TRBJ2-7
size: few
CDR3: CASSPRGLSYEQYF
DNA: TGTGCCAGCAGCCCCAGGGGCCTCTCCTACGAGCAGTACTTC

V: TRBV5-1
D: .
J: TRBJ2-3
size: .
CDR3: CASSVGGASTDTQYF
DNA: TGCGCCAGCAGCGTGGGTGGGGCCAGCACAGATACGCAGTATTTT

V: TRBV19
D: .
J: TRBJ1-1
size: .
CDR3: CASSFRISQVTNTEAFF
DNA: TGTGCCAGTAGTTTTAGGATATCACAGGTTACGAACACTGAAGCTTTCTTT

V: TRBV11-2
D: .
J: TRBJ1-4
size: .
CDR3: CASSLREHQQGAANEKLFF
DNA: TGTGCCAGCAGCTTACGCGAACACCAACAGGGCGCCGCGAATGAAAAACTGTTTTTT

V: TRBV4-3
D: .
J: TRBJ1-6
size: .
CDR3: CASSQAQRGNSPLHF
DNA: TGCGCCAGCAGCCAAGCGCAGAGAGGGAATTCACCCCTCCACTTT

V: TRBV28
D: .
J: TRBJ2-6
size: .
CDR3: CASRTPASGANVLTF
DNA: TGTGCCAGCAGGACCCCAGCGTCTGGGGCCAACGTCCTGACTTTC

V: TRBV11-2
D: TRBD1
J: TRBJ1-1
size: .
CDR3: CASRLPGQGRTEAFF
DNA: TGTGCCAGCAGACTACCGGGACAGGGTCGGACTGAAGCTTTCTTT

V: TRBV3-1/TRBV3-2
D: TRBD1
J: TRBJ2-1
size: .
CDR3: CASSQVRDRVYNEQFF
DNA: TGTGCCAGCAGCCAAGTCCGGGACAGGGTCTACAATGAGCAGTTCTTC

V: TRBV19
D: .
J: TRBJ1-1
size: .
CDR3: CASRPILAGNTEAFF
DNA: TGTGCCAGTAGACCCATACTAGCAGGTAACACTGAAGCTTTCTTT

V: TRBV27
D: .
J: TRBJ1-4
size: .
CDR3: CASSLRGLDATNEKLFF
DNA: TGTGCCAGCAGTTTAAGGGGGTTGGACGCAACTAATGAAAAACTGTTTTTT

V: TRBV5-1
D: TRBD1
J: TRBJ1-2
size: few
CDR3: CASSLGLQGFGYGYTF
DNA: TGCGCCAGCAGCTTGGGCCTACAGGGGTTTGGCTATGGCTACACCTTC

V: TRBV2
D: .
J: TRBJ1-3
size: .
CDR3: CASSATAEGNTIYF
DNA: TGTGCCAGCAGTGCGACAGCCGAAGGAAACACCATATATTTT

V: TRBV7-7
D: .
J: TRBJ2-2
size: .
CDR3: CASSPLTGELFF
DNA: TGTGCTAGCAGCCCTCTCACCGGGGAGCTGTTTTTT

V: TRBV7-9
D: TRBD2
J: TRBJ2-5
size: .
CDR3: CASSTGTSGGETQYF
DNA: TGTGCCAGCAGTACAGGGACTAGCGGGGGCGAGACCCAGTACTTC

V: TRBV6-5
D: .
J: TRBJ1-1
size: .
CDR3: CSVTANTEAFF
DNA: TGTTCAGTTACCGCGAACACTGAAGCTTTCTTT

V: TRBV15
D: TRBD1
J: TRBJ2-7
size: .
CDR3: CATSRDFQDRGHEQYF
DNA: TGTGCCACCAGCAGAGATTTTCAAGACAGGGGCCACGAGCAGTACTTC

V: TRBV5-5
D: TRBD1
J: TRBJ2-5
size: .
CDR3: CASSGGQNQETQYF
DNA: TGTGCCAGCAGCGGGGGACAGAACCAAGAGACCCAGTACTTC

V: TRBV5-1
D: .
J: TRBJ1-6
size: .
CDR3: CASSPTGGTVFNLYNSPLHF
DNA: TGCGCCAGCAGCCCGACCGGAGGGACCGTCTTTAACTTATATAATTCACCCCTCCACTTT

V: TRBV6-5
D: .
J: TRBJ1-2
size: .
CDR3: CASSYSSGGDMDGYTF
DNA: TGTGCCAGCAGTTACTCTTCGGGAGGCGATATGGATGGCTACACCTTC

V: TRBV9
D: .
J: TRBJ1-2
size: .
CDR3: CASSVGANMYGYTF
DNA: TGTGCCAGCAGCGTAGGGGCCAACATGTATGGCTACACCTTC

V: TRBV18
D: .
J: TRBJ1-5
size: .
CDR3: CASSPRGGRGRNQPQHF
DNA: TGTGCCAGCTCACCACGTGGCGGAAGGGGCCGGAATCAGCCCCAGCATTTT

V: TRBV12-3/TRBV12-4
D: .
J: TRBJ2-5
size: once
CDR3: CASSSGTWETQYF
DNA: TGTGCCAGCAGTTCCGGGACTTGGGAGACCCAGTACTTC

V: TRBV10-3
D: .
J: TRBJ1-1
size: .
CDR3: CAISGQWEAFF
DNA: TGTGCCATCAGCGGACAGTGGGAAGCTTTCTTT

V: TRBV14
D: TRBD1
J: TRBJ2-7
size: .
CDR3: CASSQTGQLTYEQYF
DNA: TGTGCCAGCAGCCAAACGGGACAGCTAACCTACGAGCAGTACTTC

V: TRBV9
D: .
J: TRBJ2-7
size: .
CDR3: CASSVGVGLYEQYF
DNA: TGTGCCAGCAGCGTAGGGGTCGGACTCTACGAGCAGTACTTC